Below are 25 T cell receptor beta chains sequenced from a single sample in a study of OX40 agonist ivuxolimab in advanced cancers. The table came from immunoSEQ multiplex PCR; TCRdb's copy has only in-frame clones and leaves some out. The table lists about 96,000 clones, 90% of them singletons. Sample: CD4+ or CD8+ T cells sorted from blood, taken in a trial of the OX40 agonist ivuxolimab. These receptors came from an adult with an advanced solid tumor such as melanoma, head and neck, liver or kidney cancer.

The V and J genes are TRBV5-4 and TRBJ2-1; a possible D gene is TRBD1 (5 bases). Between the trimmed V and J ends, which lost 0 bases and 0 bases, there was a span of 10 bases. The CDR3 loop spans 16 amino acids. The germline V gene has CDR1 SGHNT and CDR2 YYREEE (reference sequence). Here the CDR3 reads CASSLGGPNSYNEQFF. For the CDR3, the DNA is TGTGCCAGCAGCTTGGGGGGCCCCAACTCCTACAATGAGCAGTTCTTC.

In DNA, the CDR3 is TGTGCCAGCAGCTTACGAGACTCTGGAAACACCATATATTTT. Encoded protein: CASSLRDSGNTIYF. The chain links TRBV7-2 to TRBJ1-3; D unclear. Germline V lookup: CDR1 SGHTA, CDR2 FQGNSA. V gave up 2 bases and J gave up 0 bases, with 5 bases separating them. The CDR3 loop spans 14 amino acids.

This clone was found once. This sequence joins TRBV27 and TRBJ1-2; TRBD1 matches 8 bases. The CDR3 loop spans 14 amino acids. Trimming cost V 6 bases and J 3 bases; bases outside gene matches: 6. Germline CDR1 reads MNHEY; CDR2 reads SMNVEV (reference sequence). The CDR3 region has the DNA TGTGCCAGCAGACCGACAGGGGTGCACTATGGCTACACCTTC. It is translated as CASRPTGVHYGYTF.

This clone showed up just once. V gene TRBV29-1 combines with J gene TRBJ2-3, with 8 bases identical to TRBD2. The CDR3 consists of 13 residues. The junction had 6 bases not matched to a gene; V was cut back by 5 bases and J by 5 bases. From germline, CDR1 is SQVTM and CDR2 ANQGSEA. The CDR3 DNA reads as TGCAGCGTTTGCCTGGCGGGGGGAGATACGCAGTATTTT. Translating gives CSVCLAGGDTQYF.

The J gene is TRBJ2-1, the V gene TRBV5-6; 8 bases are a match to TRBD2. J lost 3 bases, V lost 4 bases, and 6 bases had no gene match. CDR3 length: 15 residues. Germline V gene sequence: CDR1 SGHDT, CDR2 YYEEEE. In DNA, the CDR3 is TGTGCCAGCAGCCACACTAGCGGAAACTACAATGAGCAGTTCTTC. It translates to CASSHTSGNYNEQFF. The full variable domain, with the rest looked up from reference TRBV5-6 and TRBJ2-1, is DAGVTQSPTHLIKTRGQQVTLRCSPKSGHDTVSWYQQALGQGPQFIFQYYEEEERQRGNFPDRFSGHQFPNYSSELNVNALLLGDSALYLCASSHTSGNYNEQFFGPGTRLTVL.

The chain combines TRBV2 with TRBJ2-2; D tentatively reads TRBD1 or TRBD2 (5 bases each). V lost 4 bases and J lost 6, with 15 bases in between. Per the germline V gene, CDR1 is SNHLY and CDR2 is FYNNEI. CDR3 length: 15 residues. CDR3 in amino acids: CASSGDALRAGELFF. DNA for the CDR3: TGTGCCAGCAGTGGGGACGCTCTACGGGCCGGGGAGCTGTTTTTT. Filled out from reference TRBV2 and TRBJ2-2, the complete variable domain reads EPEVTQTPSHQVTQMGQEVILRCVPISNHLYFYWYRQILGQKVEFLVSFYNNEISEKSEIFDDQFSVERPDGSNFTLKIRSTKLEDSAMYFCASSGDALRAGELFFGEGSRLTVL.

The chain is built from TRBV28 and TRBJ2-7; TRBD2 matches at 7 bases. The CDR3 has 17 amino acids. Germline CDR1 is MDHEN and CDR2 is SYDVKM. V was clipped by 6 bases and J by 4 bases; unmatched bases: 18. The CDR3 is CASRPREAFGRRYEQYF. The DNA for the CDR3 is TGTGCCAGCAGACCCCGCGAGGCCTTCGGGAGGAGATACGAGCAGTACTTC.

The chain carries TRBV4-3 and TRBJ2-5; D is ambiguous. V gave up 0 bases and J gave up 2 bases, with 10 bases separating them. The V gene's germline CDR1 is LGHNA and CDR2 YSLEER. The CDR3 spans 15 residues. The CDR3, as DNA: TGCGCCAGCAGCCAAGATACGGCTAGACAAGAGACCCAGTACTTC. It codes for CASSQDTARQETQYF.

This clone was seen a single time. V and J are TRBV7-2 and TRBJ2-2; tentatively, D is TRBD1 or TRBD2 (6 bases each). Germline V gene data show CDR1 as SGHTA and CDR2 as FQGNSA. The ends were cut back, 5 bases at V and 3 bases at J, with 19 bases in the middle. The CDR3 runs to 17 residues. The CDR3 here is CASSDSNIGGYTGELFF. In DNA form, the CDR3 reads TGTGCCAGCAGCGACTCCAATATAGGGGGGTACACCGGGGAGCTGTTTTTT.

This chain uses TRBV11-2 with TRBJ2-1; 16 nucleotides match TRBD2. The CDR3 length is 18 residues. Germline CDR1 and CDR2: SGHAT and FQNNGV. V was pared by 6 bases and J by 4 bases, with 9 bases of the junction left unmatched. CDR3 nucleotides: TGTGCCAGCAGTTCTGGGACTAGCGGGAGGGCTCGGTACAATGAGCAGTTCTTC. Translated, it gives CASSSGTSGRARYNEQFF.

The genes are TRBV29-1 and TRBJ1-5, with D hard to call. The germline V gene has CDR1 SQVTM and CDR2 ANQGSEA. The CDR3 extends over 13 amino acids. Between the trimmed V and J ends, which lost 1 base and 0 bases, there was a span of 4 bases. The CDR3 DNA is TGCAGCGTTGAAGTTGGTAGCAATCAGCCCCAGCATTTT. As protein: CSVEVGSNQPQHF.

The rearrangement links TRBV21-1 to TRBJ1-4. TRBV21-1 is classified as a pseudogene. The CDR3 sequence is 15 residues long. The CDR3, as DNA: TGTGCCAGCAGCAAATCGATGAGGGAGGGGGAAAAACTGTTTTTT. Amino acid sequence: CASSKSMREGEKLFF.

This clone was observed a single time. The rearrangement joins TRBV7-9 to TRBJ1-5, with D unresolved. V lost 6 bases and J lost 0, with 9 bases in between. The CDR3 runs to 14 residues. Germline-derived CDR1 and CDR2 are SEHNR and FQNEAQ (reference sequence). The CDR3 DNA reads as TGTGCCAGCAGTGGGCCCAATAGCAATCAGCCCCAGCATTTT. Protein product: CASSGPNSNQPQHF.

This clone appeared a single time. V gene TRBV4-3 combines with J gene TRBJ2-3; TRBD1 or TRBD2 may be the D gene (6 bases each). The CDR3 has 17 residues. Trimming removed 0 bases from V and 10 bases from J, with 23 bases in between. Germline values: CDR1 LGHNA, CDR2 YSLEER. The CDR3 DNA reads TGCGCCAGCAGCCAAGATCTCGGGCAGGGGAGGAGTTCTGCGCAGTATTTT. Translation: CASSQDLGQGRSSAQYF.

The V and J genes are TRBV19 and TRBJ2-7; 7 bases are a match to TRBD2. Germline loops: CDR1 LNHDA, CDR2 SQIVND (reference sequence). V shed 7 bases, J shed 1 base, and the junction held 10 bases outside the gene matches. This CDR3 region has 15 residues. The CDR3 sequence is CASKVSSGGSYEQYF. CDR3 DNA sequence: TGTGCCAGTAAAGTTAGTTCCGGGGGGTCCTACGAGCAGTACTTC.

The rearrangement joins TRBV4-1 to TRBJ2-7, with TRBD2 matching 8 bases. Germline V lookup: CDR1 MGHRA, CDR2 YSYEKL. The CDR3 spans 11 residues. V trimming: 0 bases; J trimming: 11 bases; junction bases outside the gene matches: 0. The CDR3 reads CASSQETSEYF. CDR3 sequence (DNA): TGCGCCAGCAGCCAAGAGACTAGCGAGTACTTC.

The rearrangement uses TRBV27 and TRBJ2-7, with 8 positions matching TRBD1. Germline-derived CDR1 and CDR2 are MNHEY and SMNVEV (reference sequence). The CDR3 consists of 17 residues. V lost 5 bases, J lost 2 bases, and 14 bases stayed unmatched. The DNA for the CDR3 is TGTGCCAGCAGTCTTACAGGGGGTGGGTGGGGCCCCTACGAGCAGTACTTC. It encodes CASSLTGGGWGPYEQYF.

This rearrangement joins TRBV13 to TRBJ2-1; 12 nucleotides align to TRBD2. The CDR3 extends over 16 amino acids. Germline V lookup: CDR1 PRHDT, CDR2 FYEKMQ (reference sequence). The trim removed 4 bases at V and 6 bases at J, leaving 7 bases unmatched. CDR3 coding DNA: TGTGCCAGCAGCTCTCTAGCGGGAGGGCCATTCAATGAGCAGTTCTTC. Translated, it gives CASSSLAGGPFNEQFF.

The chain links TRBV5-4 to TRBJ2-3, with 9 bases matching TRBD2. CDR1 is SGHNT, CDR2 YYREEE, per germline (reference sequence). The CDR3 has 14 amino acids. Losses at the gene ends were 2 bases for V and 4 bases for J; bases not matched to a gene: 2. The CDR3 reads CASSLRLAADTQYF. The CDR3 nucleotides are TGTGCCAGCAGCTTAAGACTAGCGGCAGATACGCAGTATTTT.

This clone was seen just once. V and J are TRBV7-8 and TRBJ2-7; TRBD2 agrees at 10 bases. The CDR3 covers 19 residues. The germline gives CDR1 SGHVS, CDR2 FQNEAQ. V was pared by 0 bases and J by 1 base, with 12 bases of the junction left unmatched. CDR3: CASSLARVAGGSQSYEQYF. In DNA form, the CDR3 reads TGTGCCAGCAGCTTAGCGCGGGTAGCGGGAGGATCACAATCCTACGAGCAGTACTTC.

The J gene is TRBJ2-3, the V gene TRBV7-9; TRBD2 agrees at 7 bases. Losses at the gene ends were 2 bases for V and 5 bases for J; bases not matched to a gene: 7. Per the germline V gene, CDR1 is SEHNR and CDR2 is FQNEAQ (reference sequence). The CDR3 is 15 amino acids. The CDR3 DNA reads as TGTGCCAGCAGCTTATGGCGGGAGAGAGTAGATACGCAGTATTTT. Protein sequence: CASSLWRERVDTQYF.

The rearrangement joins TRBV19 to TRBJ2-1; 9 positions match TRBD2. Germline CDR1 is LNHDA and CDR2 is SQIVND (reference sequence). The CDR3 loop spans 13 amino acids. The V gene end was trimmed by 10 bases and the J gene end by 4 bases; junction bases not matched to a gene: 5. CDR3 bases: TGTGCCACACGGACTAGCGCGTACAATGAGCAGTTCTTC. Translating it yields CATRTSAYNEQFF.

The chain is built from TRBV5-1 and TRBJ1-1; D remains ambiguous. This CDR3 comprises 14 residues. The germline V gene encodes CDR1 SGHRS and CDR2 YFSETQ. V was pared by 2 bases and J by 3 bases, with 11 bases between. CDR3 region: CASSFWSTDTEAFF. The CDR3 DNA is TGCGCCAGCAGCTTTTGGTCGACGGACACTGAAGCTTTCTTT.

This clone was recorded once. The rearrangement links TRBV4-3 to TRBJ2-3, with 11 nucleotides matching TRBD2. Germline CDR1 is LGHNA and CDR2 is YSLEER. After removal of 5 bases from V and 2 bases from J, the junction contained 9 bases not matched to a gene. This CDR3 has 17 amino acids. Here the CDR3 DNA reads TGCGCCAGCAGCTCTCAACTAGCGGGAGAACCCACAGATACGCAGTATTTT. This codes for CASSSQLAGEPTDTQYF.

The V gene is TRBV7-8, the J gene TRBJ1-6; possible D gene TRBD1, 5 bases. Germline loops: CDR1 SGHVS, CDR2 FQNEAQ. Trimming removed 5 bases from V and 9 bases from J, with 11 bases in between. The CDR3 has 13 residues. The CDR3 protein is CASSRGTGSPLHF. The CDR3 coding sequence is TGTGCCAGCAGCCGGGGGACGGGTTCACCCCTCCACTTT.